This T cell receptor beta chain was captured in a study of identical twins. Healthy Caucasians made up all donors. A universal primer site came from template switching; cDNA carried unique molecular identifiers. MiXCR, run by TCRdb on the 5' RACE reads, gives a single entry per CDR3 protein. The table records about 530,000 distinct CDR3 sequences, approximately 16% of them present only once. The CDR3 totals 17 residues. Germline V gene data show CDR1 as MDHEN and CDR2 as SYDVKM. Trimming cost V 6 bases and J 3 bases, with 24 bases left between them. The same specimen was also included in a second study, on yellow fever vaccine responses in identical twins.

Specimen: CD4+ T cells sorted from blood. The sequence was collected from a woman between 18 and 29 years old in good health. The chain combines TRBV28 with TRBJ2-7; D unclear. Here the CDR3 reads CASSPPGPPTFYYEQYF. DNA of the CDR3: TGTGCCAGCAGCCCACCGGGTCCTCCTACATTTTACTACGAGCAGTACTTC.